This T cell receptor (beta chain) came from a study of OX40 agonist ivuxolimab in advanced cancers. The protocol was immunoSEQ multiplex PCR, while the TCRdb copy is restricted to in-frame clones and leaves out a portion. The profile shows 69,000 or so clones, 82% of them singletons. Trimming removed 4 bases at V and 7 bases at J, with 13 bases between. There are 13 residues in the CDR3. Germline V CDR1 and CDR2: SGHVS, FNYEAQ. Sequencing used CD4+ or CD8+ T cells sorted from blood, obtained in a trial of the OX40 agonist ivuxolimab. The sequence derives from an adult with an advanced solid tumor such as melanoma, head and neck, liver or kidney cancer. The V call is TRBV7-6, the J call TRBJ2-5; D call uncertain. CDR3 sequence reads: CASSSNPDGTQYF. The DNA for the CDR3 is TGTGCCAGCAGCTCAAACCCCGATGGGACCCAGTACTTC.